Listed below are T cell receptor beta chains from one sample, sequenced in a study of T cells after yellow fever vaccination. In TCRdb, the 5' RACE reads were re-called with MiXCR into one record per CDR3 protein. The profile shows 500,000 to 650,000 distinct CDR3 sequences, about 12% of them singletons. The input for sequencing was PBMCs, taken on the day of the yellow fever booster vaccination. Every receptor here comes from a man aged 25-40 years who received the YFV17D yellow fever vaccine. Each CDR3 is given with its conserved first and last residue. D genes are given only for firm matches. Clone size is not always given. Where it is, it says once, few, many or a class for expanded clones.

j_call d_call v_call cdr3_length clone_size cdr3_aa cdr3_nt
TRBJ1-5 . TRBV6-5 15 few CASSYLRDSNQPQHF TGTGCCAGCAGTTACCTTAGGGACAGCAATCAGCCCCAGCATTTT
TRBJ2-7 TRBD2 TRBV5-1 14 . CASSLLAGAGEQYF TGCGCCAGCAGCCTGTTAGCGGGAGCGGGCGAGCAGTACTTC
TRBJ1-6 . TRBV27 14 many CASSRREDRPPLHF TGTGCCAGCAGTCGGCGAGAAGACAGGCCACCCCTCCACTTT
TRBJ2-5 . TRBV5-1 11 few CASSSYETQYF TGCGCCAGCAGCTCTTACGAGACCCAGTACTTC
TRBJ2-4 TRBD1 TRBV7-2 13 few CASSLKGAGIQYF TGTGCCAGCAGCTTAAAGGGGGCCGGCATTCAGTACTTC
TRBJ2-2 . TRBV7-2 14 few CASSLDWYAGELFF TGTGCCAGCAGCTTAGATTGGTACGCCGGGGAGCTGTTTTTT
TRBJ2-5 . TRBV24-1 14 many CATSDFQGGETQYF TGTGCCACCAGTGATTTTCAAGGAGGTGAGACCCAGTACTTC
TRBJ2-2 . TRBV27 16 . CASSLSGAVNTGELFF TGTGCCAGCAGTTTATCAGGGGCCGTGAACACCGGGGAGCTGTTTTTT
TRBJ1-5 . TRBV7-2 13 . CASREQVNQPQHF TGTGCCAGCAGGGAACAGGTTAATCAGCCCCAGCATTTT
TRBJ2-3 TRBD2 TRBV6-2/TRBV6-3 21 . CASPRDTRSNSGRVNFDTQYF TGTGCCAGCCCCCGGGACACCCGATCTAATAGCGGGAGGGTTAACTTTGATACGCAGTATTTT
TRBJ1-2 . TRBV29-1 13 . CSYHREENYGYTF TGCAGCTACCACAGGGAGGAGAACTATGGCTACACCTTC
TRBJ2-1 . TRBV20-1 15 . CSASPDVKRINEQFF TGCAGTGCTAGTCCCGACGTAAAGCGGATTAATGAGCAGTTCTTC
TRBJ1-1 . TRBV5-6 12 . CASSLMRTEAFF TGTGCCAGCAGCTTGATGCGAACTGAAGCTTTCTTT
TRBJ2-3 . TRBV7-6 15 few CASSQGGPPTDTQYF TGTGCCAGCAGCCAAGGAGGACCGCCCACAGATACGCAGTATTTT
TRBJ2-5 TRBD2 TRBV18 16 few CASSPNRGTNQETQYF TGTGCCAGCTCACCAAATAGAGGGACTAACCAAGAGACCCAGTACTTC
TRBJ2-7 . TRBV7-2 14 few CASSLVPVIYEQYF TGTGCCAGCAGCTTAGTTCCGGTCATCTACGAGCAGTACTTC
TRBJ2-1 . TRBV28 15 . CASSSQGRGHNEQFF TGTGCCAGCAGTTCCCAGGGAAGGGGACACAATGAGCAGTTCTTC
TRBJ2-7 . TRBV13 13 . CASSNGPSYEQYF TGTGCCAGCAGCAATGGACCCTCCTACGAGCAGTACTTC
TRBJ2-3 . TRBV5-5 13 few CASSEPYTDTQYF TGTGCCAGCAGCGAGCCATACACAGATACGCAGTATTTT
TRBJ2-3 TRBD2 TRBV7-2 15 few CASSYTSGSPDTQYF TGTGCCAGCAGCTATACTAGCGGGAGCCCTGATACGCAGTATTTT
TRBJ2-1 TRBD1 TRBV6-5 13 . CASSYRDRNEQFF TGTGCCAGCAGTTACCGGGACAGAAATGAGCAGTTCTTC
TRBJ2-2 TRBD2 TRBV6-2/TRBV6-3 21 few CASSSPTLAGVTSARTGELFF TGTGCCAGCAGCAGTCCGACACTAGCGGGAGTAACATCTGCTAGGACCGGGGAGCTGTTTTTT
TRBJ2-7 . TRBV4-3 13 few CASSQGEEGEQYF TGCGCCAGCAGCCAAGGAGAGGAGGGGGAGCAGTACTTC
TRBJ2-1 TRBD2 TRBV4-2 15 few CASSQEGGAYNEQFF TGTGCCAGCAGCCAAGAGGGGGGGGCCTACAATGAGCAGTTCTTC
TRBJ2-5 TRBD2 TRBV20-1 14 . CSAKIAGGRETQYF TGCAGTGCTAAGATAGCGGGAGGGAGGGAGACCCAGTACTTC
TRBJ2-2 . TRBV24-1 14 . CATGGTPPAGELFF TGTGCCACCGGCGGGACACCACCGGCCGGGGAGCTGTTTTTT
TRBJ2-7 TRBD2 TRBV7-2 16 . CASSQTSGSSSYEQYF TGTGCCAGCAGCCAGACTAGCGGGAGTTCATCCTACGAGCAGTACTTC
TRBJ2-7 TRBD1 TRBV5-1 19 . CASSLEPSDMDRGYYEQYF TGCGCCAGCAGCTTGGAACCAAGCGATATGGACAGGGGGTACTACGAGCAGTACTTC
TRBJ2-3 TRBD2 TRBV12-3/TRBV12-4 16 . CASSFASGGGDIAQYF TGTGCCAGCAGTTTCGCAAGCGGGGGCGGGGATATCGCGCAGTATTTT
TRBJ2-4 . TRBV15 14 few CATKGAIAKNIQYF TGTGCCACCAAAGGGGCGATAGCCAAAAACATTCAGTACTTC
TRBJ2-5 . TRBV29-1 13 . CSERDGAKETQYF TGCAGCGAACGGGACGGGGCCAAGGAGACCCAGTACTTC